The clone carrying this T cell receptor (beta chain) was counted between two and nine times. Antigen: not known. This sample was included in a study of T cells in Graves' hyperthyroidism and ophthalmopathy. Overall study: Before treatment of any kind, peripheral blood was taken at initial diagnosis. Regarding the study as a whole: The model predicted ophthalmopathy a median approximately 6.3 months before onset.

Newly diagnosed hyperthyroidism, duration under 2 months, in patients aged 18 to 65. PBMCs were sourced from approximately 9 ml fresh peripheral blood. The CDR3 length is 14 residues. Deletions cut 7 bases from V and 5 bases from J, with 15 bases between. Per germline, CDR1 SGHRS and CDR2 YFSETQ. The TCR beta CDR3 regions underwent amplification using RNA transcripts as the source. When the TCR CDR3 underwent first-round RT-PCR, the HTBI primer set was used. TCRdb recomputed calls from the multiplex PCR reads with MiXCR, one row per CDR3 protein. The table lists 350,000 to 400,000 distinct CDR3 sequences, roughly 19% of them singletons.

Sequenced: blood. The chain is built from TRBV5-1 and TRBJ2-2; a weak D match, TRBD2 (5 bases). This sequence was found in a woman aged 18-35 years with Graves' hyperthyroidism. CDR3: CASRPGIRTGELFF. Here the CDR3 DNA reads TGCGCCAGCCGACCGGGGATACGGACCGGGGAGCTGTTTTTT.